This T cell receptor (beta chain) was identified during a study of T cell responses to AZD1222 COVID-19 vaccine. Study-wide background: Investigators merged groups given second doses at roughly 4 or roughly 12 weeks. Study results and limitations: Females outnumbered males among donors, who were mostly white British; clonal diversity was possibly underestimated.

The V and J ends lost 4 bases and 8 bases, in that order; junction bases with no gene match: 17. Per germline, CDR1 LGHDT and CDR2 YNNKEL (reference sequence). CDR3 length equals 19 residues. Comments on this clone: Its antigen is unidentified.

Some clones are missing from TCRdb's copy, which holds only in-frame ones; the method was immunoSEQ multiplex PCR. This table has 140,000 to 150,000 clones, roughly 92% appearing once. The gene calls are TRBV3-1 (or the pseudogene TRBV3-2) and TRBJ2-1; 13 nucleotides align to TRBD2. The TCR comes from an adult in good health. This specimen was peripheral blood, taken on day 0 of AZD1222 vaccination. In nucleotides, the CDR3 is TGTGCCAGCAGCCTCCGAAGGACGGGACTAGCGGGAATTTTCGATGAGCAGTTCTTC. This gives the protein CASSLRRTGLAGIFDEQFF.